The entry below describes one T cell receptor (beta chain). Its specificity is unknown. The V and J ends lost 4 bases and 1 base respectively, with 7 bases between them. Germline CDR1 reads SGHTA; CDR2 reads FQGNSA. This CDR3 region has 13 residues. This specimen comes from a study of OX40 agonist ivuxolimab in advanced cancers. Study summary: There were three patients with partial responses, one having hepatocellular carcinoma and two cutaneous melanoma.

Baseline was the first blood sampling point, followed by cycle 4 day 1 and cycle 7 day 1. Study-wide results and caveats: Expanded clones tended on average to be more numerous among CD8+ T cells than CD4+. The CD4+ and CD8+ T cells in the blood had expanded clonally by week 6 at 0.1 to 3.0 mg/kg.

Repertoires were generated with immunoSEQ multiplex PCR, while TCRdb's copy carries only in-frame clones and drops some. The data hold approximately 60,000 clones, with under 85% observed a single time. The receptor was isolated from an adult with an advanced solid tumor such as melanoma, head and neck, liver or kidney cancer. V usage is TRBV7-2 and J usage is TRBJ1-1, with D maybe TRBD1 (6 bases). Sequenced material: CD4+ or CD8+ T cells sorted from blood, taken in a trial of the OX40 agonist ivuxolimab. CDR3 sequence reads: CASSSQGNTEAFF. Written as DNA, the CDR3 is TGTGCCAGCAGCTCACAGGGGAACACTGAAGCTTTCTTT.